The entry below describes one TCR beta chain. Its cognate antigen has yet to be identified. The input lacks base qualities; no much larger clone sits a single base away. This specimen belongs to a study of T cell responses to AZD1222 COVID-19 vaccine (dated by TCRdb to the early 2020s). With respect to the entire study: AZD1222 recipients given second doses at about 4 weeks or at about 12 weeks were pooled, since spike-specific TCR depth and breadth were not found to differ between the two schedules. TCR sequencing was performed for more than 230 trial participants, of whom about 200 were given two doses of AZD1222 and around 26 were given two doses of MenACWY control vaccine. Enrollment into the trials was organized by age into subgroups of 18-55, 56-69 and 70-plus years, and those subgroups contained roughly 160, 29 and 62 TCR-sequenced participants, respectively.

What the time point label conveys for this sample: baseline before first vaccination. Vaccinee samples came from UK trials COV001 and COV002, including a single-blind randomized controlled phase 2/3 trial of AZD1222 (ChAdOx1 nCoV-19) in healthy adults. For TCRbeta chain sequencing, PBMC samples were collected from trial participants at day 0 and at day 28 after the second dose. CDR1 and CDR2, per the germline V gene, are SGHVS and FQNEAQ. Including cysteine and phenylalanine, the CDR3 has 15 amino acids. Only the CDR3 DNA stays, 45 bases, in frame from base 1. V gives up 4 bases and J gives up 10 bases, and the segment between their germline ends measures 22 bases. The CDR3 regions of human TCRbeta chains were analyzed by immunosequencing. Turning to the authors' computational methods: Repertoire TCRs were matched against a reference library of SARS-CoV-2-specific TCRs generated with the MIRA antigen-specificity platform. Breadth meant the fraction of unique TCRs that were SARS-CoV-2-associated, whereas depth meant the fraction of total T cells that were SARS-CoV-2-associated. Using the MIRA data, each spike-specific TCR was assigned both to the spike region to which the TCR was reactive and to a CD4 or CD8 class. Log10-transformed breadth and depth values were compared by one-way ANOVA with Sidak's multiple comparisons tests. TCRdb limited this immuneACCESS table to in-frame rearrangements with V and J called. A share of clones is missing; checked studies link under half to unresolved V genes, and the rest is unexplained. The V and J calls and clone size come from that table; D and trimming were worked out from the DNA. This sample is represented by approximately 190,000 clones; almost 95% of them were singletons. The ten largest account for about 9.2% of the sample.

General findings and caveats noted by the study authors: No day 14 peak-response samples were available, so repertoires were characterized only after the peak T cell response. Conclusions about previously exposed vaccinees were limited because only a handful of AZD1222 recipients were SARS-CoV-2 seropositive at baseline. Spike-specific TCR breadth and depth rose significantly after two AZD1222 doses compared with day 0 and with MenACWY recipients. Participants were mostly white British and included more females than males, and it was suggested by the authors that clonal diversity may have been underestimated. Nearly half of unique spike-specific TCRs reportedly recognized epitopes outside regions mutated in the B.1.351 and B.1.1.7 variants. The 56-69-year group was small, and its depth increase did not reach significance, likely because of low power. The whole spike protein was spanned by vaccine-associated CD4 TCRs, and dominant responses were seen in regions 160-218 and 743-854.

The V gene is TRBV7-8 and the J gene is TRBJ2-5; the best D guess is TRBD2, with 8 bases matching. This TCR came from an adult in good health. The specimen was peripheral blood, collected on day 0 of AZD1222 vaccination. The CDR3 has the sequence CASSSGGGTSINQYF. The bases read TGTGCCAGCAGCTCAGGGGGGGGGACTAGTATCAACCAGTACTTC.